Ten or more counts support the clone carrying this T cell receptor beta chain. CDR1 is SGHTA, CDR2 FQGNSA, per germline. With V trimmed by 5 bases and J by 4 bases, 7 bases remained unmatched. The CDR3 has 14 amino acids. One entry per CDR3 protein, called by TCRdb with MiXCR from the 5' RACE reads. The sample lists tens of thousands of distinct CDR3 sequences; 10% to 13% were seen once. This entry is derived from a study of neurological immune-mediated disorders. The receptor's source is a man between 65 and 85 years old with HTLV-1-associated myelopathy (HAM/TSP). This chain connects TRBV7-2 to TRBJ2-7; 8 bases agree with TRBD2. Source material: PBMCs. The CDR3 nucleotides are TGTGCCAGCAGCGTACAGAGCGGGGGATACGAGCAGTACTTC. Protein product: CASSVQSGGYEQYF. Combining the CDR3 with reference TRBV7-2 and TRBJ2-7 gives the whole variable domain GAGVSQSPSNKVTEKGKDVELRCDPISGHTALYWYRQSLGQGLEFLIYFQGNSAPDKSGLPSDRFSAERTGGSVSTLTIQRTQQEDSAVYLCASSVQSGGYEQYFGPGTRLTVT.